The TCR beta chain under discussion was sequenced for a study of cytomegalovirus exposure and HLA in healthy donors. The PCR had 60 Vbeta and 13 Jbeta primers. Using immunoSEQ multiplex PCR, the repertoire was profiled, and TCRdb retains in-frame clones only, with some absent. The sample has about 170,000 clones, approximately 80% seen once. The CDR3 spans 17 residues. Trimming removed 5 bases from V and 6 bases from J; junction bases left unmatched: 11. CDR1 is MGHDK, CDR2 SYGVNS, per germline. The sequenced sample was PBMCs. This chain connects TRBV25-1 to TRBJ2-2, with 11 bases aligning to TRBD2. This TCR derives from a woman between 45 and 60 years old in good health and CMV-seropositive. The CDR3 DNA follows: TGTGCCAGCAGTACTTTACTAGCGGGAGTATTCCCCGGGGAGCTGTTTTTT. The encoded protein is CASSTLLAGVFPGELFF.